This T cell receptor (beta chain) was recovered during a study of blood T cell repertoires in COVID-19 (dated by TCRdb to between 2020 and 2021). In the study overall: Collaborator samples came from the United States, Italy and Spain and covered acute and convalescent phases of COVID-19. HLA class I and class II types, where available, came from metadata supplied by the sample provider rather than from assay-based typing. Samples were obtained from the ongoing ImmuneRACE study (first 160 participants) and from some 1,200 subjects provided by 6 global collaborators. A freely available public database, intended as a resource for researchers studying the immune response to SARS-CoV-2, is where the repertoires were released. Subjects who had been exposed to COVID-19, were actively infected with it, or had recovered from it provided the deeply sampled blood TCRbeta repertoires that made up the dataset. The prospective study material was composed of cDNA or gDNA derived from T cells, B-cell-depleted T cells, or PBMCs. A de-identified subject ID, COVID-19 status, age in years and sex were almost always included in the sample metadata. The full study reports these points: The amount of clinical and demographic metadata varied by source and participant and was provided uncurated.

The germline V gene sets CDR1 to MRHNA and CDR2 to SNTAGT. Ends trimmed: V by 2 bases, J by 1 base; bases unmatched to a gene: 15. The CDR3 contains 20 residues, cysteine and phenylalanine counted. Only the CDR3 portion is preserved as DNA: 60 bases, with reading frame beginning at the first base. A second Seattle source provided samples from volunteer blood donors who had recovered from COVID-19. Whole blood was collected in K2EDTA tubes by collaborating institutions according to the institutions' own protocols. For TCRbeta analysis, collaborators shipped samples in one of three forms: frozen whole blood, isolated PBMCs, or DNA extracted from either of those sample types. Remarks on this clone: The clone's antigen remains unknown. No much larger clonotype is one base removed from it; base qualities were not supplied.

TCRbeta CDR3 regions were amplified from genomic DNA by means of the immunoSEQ Assay, a bias-controlled multiplex PCR. Turning to the authors' computational methods: Within the assay, amplification of reference gene primers was used to estimate how many nucleated cells each sample contained. To quantify the absolute abundance of each unique TCRbeta CDR3 rearrangement, sequence reads were collapsed and filtered. Productive Simpson clonality was computed per sample as the square root of Simpson's diversity index over productive rearrangements. Drawn from immuneACCESS, this table holds only the in-frame rearrangements with V and J called that TCRdb kept. Clones are partly lost; checked studies trace under half to an unresolved V gene and leave the rest unexplained. V, J and clone size derive from that table, while D and trimming were established from the DNA sequence. Recorded for this sample are over 250,000 clones; 88% of them occurred a single time. The ten largest clonotypes hold less than 5% of the sample.

The V and J genes are TRBV6-4 and TRBJ1-3; 9 middle bases align to TRBD1. Sequences were obtained from peripheral blood. The sequence derives from a man aged 60 to 75 who had recovered from COVID-19. The CDR3 has the sequence CASSDRRGQGGTYSGNTIYF. The bases are TGTGCCAGCAGTGACCGAAGGGGACAGGGAGGAACTTATTCTGGAAACACCATATATTTT.